The clone carrying this T cell receptor beta chain was detected a few times. Its matching antigen is unknown. All of the isolated RNA was reverse transcribed, so expressed TCRB transcripts were sequenced. Assay: immunoSEQ multiplex PCR; the TCRdb copy retains only in-frame clones and omits some. The data show hundreds of thousands of clones, about 12% seen once. These data belong to a study of beta chain features in type 1 diabetes. General observations from the study: VDJ junctions from type 1 diabetes patients carried fewer insertions and larger deletions. PCR may have favored shorter templates equally in patients and controls.

The origin of this receptor is a man between 18 and 29 years old in good health. Sequenced: naive CD4+ T cells from blood.

CDR3 loop: CASSHQGGHREKLFF. CDR3 in DNA: TGCGCCAGCAGCCACCAAGGAGGGCACCGGGAAAAACTGTTTTTT. This rearrangement joins TRBV4-1 to TRBJ1-4; D unclear. Trimming took 3 bases from V and 8 from J, leaving 16 bases between them. Germline V lookup: CDR1 MGHRA, CDR2 YSYEKL. The CDR3 is 15 amino acids.